This T cell receptor (beta chain) emerged from a study of human T cells and chemical hapten exposure. Study at large: Researchers reported sensitizing a 2 cm by 2 cm upper inner arm skin site with 2% DPC. Alopecia areata, totalis and universalis patients, mostly female, were included.

TCRdb re-called the RACE reads with MiXCR, one entry per CDR3 protein. The table has approximately 400,000 distinct CDR3 sequences, approximately 5.1% seen once. V lost 0 bases and J 7 bases, leaving 15 bases between the germline ends. This CDR3 has 16 amino acids. Germline V gene sequence: CDR1 MNHNY, CDR2 SVGAGI (reference sequence). In this sample, this clonotype turned up a few times. This sample's time point: pre-sensitization, week 0. Documented treatment: therapeutic diphenylcyclopropenone sensitization with weekly scalp DPC. Blood draws preceded each patch test application. The V gene is TRBV6-6, the J gene TRBJ2-2, with D tentatively TRBD1 (6 bases). Sequenced material: whole blood, taken in connection with sensitization to the hapten diphenylcyclopropenone (DPC). The source is a woman aged 45-65 years with alopecia areata. Some clones in this sample may be carry-over from other donors' samples. The CDR3, as DNA: TGTGCCAGCAGTTACTCGAGAGGGGGAAATAACGGGGAGCTGTTTTTT. Its protein product is CASSYSRGGNNGELFF.